Listed below are T cell receptor beta chains from one sample, sequenced in a study of blood T cell repertoires in COVID-19. The data were produced by immunoSEQ multiplex PCR, yet TCRdb's version contains in-frame clones alone and is incomplete. The repertoire includes about 210,000 clones, approximately 80% of them detected once, and nearly 9.5% sits in the top ten. What was sequenced was PBMCs or T cells enriched from blood (not recorded which). Every receptor here comes from a man aged 40-55 years who had recovered from COVID-19. The CDR3 runs from the conserved cysteine through the conserved F or W. Each record gives: clone size, V gene, D gene, J gene, CDR3 length, CDR3 DNA, CDR3 protein. The D gene is left open where the match is weak. Size tells how often a clone was seen (once, few, many) or the class of an expanded clone, and some rows leave it out.

NA	TRBV11-2	NA	TRBJ1-5	13	TGTGCCAGCAGCTTGGGCACAAATCAGCCCCAGCATTTT	CASSLGTNQPQHF
NA	TRBV6-7	NA	TRBJ2-5	17	TGTGCCAGCAGTTCAAAGCCAAACAGGGAATTGCAAGAGACCCAGTACTTC	CASSSKPNRELQETQYF
NA	TRBV2	NA	TRBJ1-2	16	TGTGCCAGCAGTGAACGGAGGGTTCTATTTAACTATGGCTACACCTTC	CASSERRVLFNYGYTF
NA	TRBV5-1	NA	TRBJ1-2	14	TGCGCCAGCAGCCCGACAGCAGCTAACTATGGCTACACCTTC	CASSPTAANYGYTF
NA	TRBV7-9	NA	TRBJ1-4	15	TGTGCCAGCAGCTTAATGGGGGGGACTAATGAAAAACTGTTTTTT	CASSLMGGTNEKLFF
NA	TRBV9	NA	TRBJ1-1	14	TGTGCCAGCAGCGTAGTAGGCAGGGTTACTGAAGCTTTCTTT	CASSVVGRVTEAFF
NA	TRBV5-4	TRBD2	TRBJ2-2	15	TGTGCCAGCAGCCAGGGACTAGCGGGTACCGGGGAGCTGTTTTTT	CASSQGLAGTGELFF
few	TRBV12-3/TRBV12-4	TRBD1	TRBJ1-3	13	TGTGCCGTTAGGGGGCTCTCCGGAAACACCATATATTTT	CAVRGLSGNTIYF
once	TRBV30	NA	TRBJ1-6	16	TGTGCCTGGAGCGCACCATTTGGAGGGGATTATTCACCCCTCCACTTT	CAWSAPFGGDYSPLHF
NA	TRBV29-1	NA	TRBJ1-1	11	TGCAGCGTTAAGCGGGGGGAGAGAGCTTTCTTT	CSVKRGERAFF
many	TRBV19	TRBD1	TRBJ2-7	15	TGTGCCAGTAGGAACACCGGGACAGGGCTCTACGAGCAGTACTTC	CASRNTGTGLYEQYF
NA	TRBV9	TRBD2	TRBJ2-5	15	TGTGCCAGCAGCGTTACTAGCGGCGTGTGGGAGACCCAGTACTTC	CASSVTSGVWETQYF
few	TRBV20-1	NA	TRBJ2-2	14	TGCAGTGCTAGTACGGGAACGGACACCGGGGAGCTGTTTTTT	CSASTGTDTGELFF
NA	TRBV19	NA	TRBJ2-3	14	TGTGCCAGTAGTATAACTCCAAAGACAGATACGCAGTATTTT	CASSITPKTDTQYF
NA	TRBV11-2	NA	TRBJ2-1	14	TGTGCCAGCAGCCCCTGGAGCTCCTACAATGAGCAGTTCTTC	CASSPWSSYNEQFF
NA	TRBV3-1/TRBV3-2	NA	TRBJ2-1	12	TGTGCCAGCAGCCCGACAGACAATGAGCAGTTCTTC	CASSPTDNEQFF
NA	TRBV11-2	TRBD1	TRBJ1-1	13	TGTGCCAGCAGCCTTCAGGGGGTTCTTGAAGCTTTCTTT	CASSLQGVLEAFF
few	TRBV6-2/TRBV6-3	NA	TRBJ2-7	18	TGTGCCAGCAGTTACCCCCCGTACCCTCGGGATCCGTCTTACGAGCAGTACTTC	CASSYPPYPRDPSYEQYF
NA	TRBV7-3	TRBD2	TRBJ2-4	19	TGTGCCAGCAGCTTAAACCCTCCAGGCGGGAGGGGAGCCAAAAACATTCAGTACTTC	CASSLNPPGGRGAKNIQYF
NA	TRBV9	NA	TRBJ2-2	14	TGTGCCAGCAGCGTCTTAGGGGAAGCCGGGGAGCTGTTTTTT	CASSVLGEAGELFF
many	TRBV27	TRBD1	TRBJ2-7	15	TGTGCCAGCAGTTTTTCCGGGACAGGGAAAAGCGAGCAGTACTTC	CASSFSGTGKSEQYF
NA	TRBV6-5	TRBD1	TRBJ2-2	15	TGTGCCAGCTCCTGGACAGGGTTAATGACCGGGGAGCTGTTTTTT	CASSWTGLMTGELFF
NA	TRBV18	NA	TRBJ2-5	13	TGTGCCAGCTCACGGCGGCTTGGGGAGACCCAGTACTTC	CASSRRLGETQYF
once	TRBV24-1	TRBD1	TRBJ2-3	17	TGTGCCACCAGTGATTTGCCCCGGACAGGGAGCACAGATACGCAGTATTTT	CATSDLPRTGSTDTQYF
NA	TRBV20-1	TRBD2	TRBJ2-1	15	TGCAGTACTAGTACTAGCGGGAGCTCCTACAATGAGCAGTTCTTC	CSTSTSGSSYNEQFF
NA	TRBV21-1	NA	TRBJ2-5	16	TGTGCCAGCAGCAATCGGAAGGGGGAGAGCGAAGAGACCCAGTACTTC	CASSNRKGESEETQYF